This is a list of T cell receptor beta chains from one sample in a study of tumor and adjacent non-tumor tissue in lung cancer. TCRdb ran MiXCR on the multiplex PCR reads and lists one entry per CDR3 protein. The data contain over 100,000 distinct CDR3 sequences, 60% to 70% of them singletons. Sequencing was carried out using distant non-tumor lung tissue. These receptors were taken from a man in his 60s with non-small cell lung cancer. Each CDR3 is given without its conserved first and last residue. D genes are given only for firm matches.

CDR3aa: ASGVALGLMDYEQY
v_gene: TRBV6-2/TRBV6-3
j_gene: TRBJ2-7
d_gene: .

CDR3aa: ASSPGQIGYEQY
v_gene: TRBV5-1
j_gene: TRBJ2-7
d_gene: TRBD1

CDR3aa: ASRKLGTSGRAGYEQY
v_gene: TRBV6-1
j_gene: TRBJ2-7
d_gene: TRBD2

CDR3aa: GSSARLAGGPGETQY
v_gene: TRBV12-3/TRBV12-4
j_gene: TRBJ2-5
d_gene: TRBD2

CDR3aa: ASTRGGHMNSEELF
v_gene: TRBV4-1
j_gene: TRBJ2-2
d_gene: .

CDR3aa: ASSLRGGTVSYEQY
v_gene: TRBV12-3/TRBV12-4
j_gene: TRBJ2-7
d_gene: .

CDR3aa: TSSTGTGNFYGYI
v_gene: TRBV6-6
j_gene: TRBJ1-2
d_gene: TRBD1

CDR3aa: SVWTGGNPEAF
v_gene: TRBV29-1
j_gene: TRBJ1-1
d_gene: TRBD1

CDR3aa: TSSRLAGGLNKQF
v_gene: TRBV6-5
j_gene: TRBJ2-1
d_gene: TRBD2

CDR3aa: ASSSGRGAEAF
v_gene: TRBV12-3/TRBV12-4
j_gene: TRBJ1-1
d_gene: TRBD1

CDR3aa: SAQIPGDNQPQH
v_gene: TRBV20-1
j_gene: TRBJ1-5
d_gene: .

CDR3aa: ASSLDPGRSYSEEF
v_gene: TRBV12-3/TRBV12-4
j_gene: TRBJ2-1
d_gene: .

CDR3aa: ASSLRENTDKQY
v_gene: TRBV11-2
j_gene: TRBJ2-3
d_gene: .

CDR3aa: SVDGGGTDTPY
v_gene: TRBV29-1
j_gene: TRBJ2-3
d_gene: TRBD2

CDR3aa: ASSPTEGKAY
v_gene: TRBV7-9
j_gene: TRBJ2-7
d_gene: .

CDR3aa: ASSRPGTDYGYT
v_gene: TRBV7-9
j_gene: TRBJ1-2
d_gene: TRBD1

CDR3aa: ASSPGGADTQY
v_gene: TRBV5-4
j_gene: TRBJ2-3
d_gene: .

CDR3aa: ASKIKGAGEQF
v_gene: TRBV6-5
j_gene: TRBJ2-1
d_gene: TRBD1

CDR3aa: ASGLMGEQF
v_gene: TRBV12-5
j_gene: TRBJ2-1
d_gene: .

CDR3aa: ASSYQGGNSTDTHY
v_gene: TRBV6-5
j_gene: TRBJ2-3
d_gene: .

CDR3aa: ASSLGQGETVVYYGYT
v_gene: TRBV12-3/TRBV12-4
j_gene: TRBJ1-2
d_gene: .

CDR3aa: ASALGRTSGRQNEQF
v_gene: TRBV5-1
j_gene: TRBJ2-1
d_gene: TRBD2

CDR3aa: VGSLGGSNYGYT
v_gene: TRBV12-3/TRBV12-4
j_gene: TRBJ1-2
d_gene: TRBD1

CDR3aa: ASSYSGTAFYEQY
v_gene: TRBV6-5
j_gene: TRBJ2-7
d_gene: TRBD1

CDR3aa: ASSLFGQNNSPLH
v_gene: TRBV28
j_gene: TRBJ1-6
d_gene: .

CDR3aa: ASREWVNAEAF
v_gene: TRBV5-1
j_gene: TRBJ1-1
d_gene: .

CDR3aa: ASNPRLGGYGSYEQY
v_gene: TRBV11-1
j_gene: TRBJ2-7
d_gene: .

CDR3aa: ASSDAGTITEAF
v_gene: TRBV5-6
j_gene: TRBJ1-1
d_gene: .

CDR3aa: ASRSWTVGNQPQH
v_gene: TRBV6-2/TRBV6-3
j_gene: TRBJ1-5
d_gene: .

CDR3aa: ASSLTDSRDTQY
v_gene: TRBV5-1
j_gene: TRBJ2-3
d_gene: .

CDR3aa: ASSPHGTGTETHY
v_gene: TRBV4-1
j_gene: TRBJ2-5
d_gene: .

CDR3aa: ASSPLNEQF
v_gene: TRBV23-1
j_gene: TRBJ2-1
d_gene: .

CDR3aa: AISLGQGNYEQY
v_gene: TRBV11-2
j_gene: TRBJ2-7
d_gene: .

CDR3aa: SARPPGGRVQPQH
v_gene: TRBV20-1
j_gene: TRBJ1-5
d_gene: .

CDR3aa: VSSSPEGLNTEAF
v_gene: TRBV5-6
j_gene: TRBJ1-1
d_gene: .

CDR3aa: SVSWGGQAPDQY
v_gene: TRBV29-1
j_gene: TRBJ2-7
d_gene: .

CDR3aa: ASSLGGTGGTTGELF
v_gene: TRBV5-4
j_gene: TRBJ2-2
d_gene: TRBD1

CDR3aa: AGSLVSQGGETQY
v_gene: TRBV11-2
j_gene: TRBJ2-5
d_gene: .

CDR3aa: SAPTGDYGYT
v_gene: TRBV20-1
j_gene: TRBJ1-2
d_gene: TRBD1

CDR3aa: SAATGGLNIQY
v_gene: TRBV20-1
j_gene: TRBJ2-4
d_gene: TRBD1

CDR3aa: ASSQSRNQPQH
v_gene: TRBV14
j_gene: TRBJ1-5
d_gene: .

CDR3aa: ASSLAGGAYNGQF
v_gene: TRBV12-3/TRBV12-4
j_gene: TRBJ2-1
d_gene: .

CDR3aa: ARSRNRRGNYEQY
v_gene: TRBV4-2
j_gene: TRBJ2-7
d_gene: .

CDR3aa: ASSYSQGPSYGYT
v_gene: TRBV6-5
j_gene: TRBJ1-2
d_gene: .

CDR3aa: AGWVAGSIDTQY
v_gene: TRBV10-2
j_gene: TRBJ2-3
d_gene: TRBD2

CDR3aa: ASTFGQGNNEKLF
v_gene: TRBV28
j_gene: TRBJ1-4
d_gene: TRBD1

CDR3aa: AISGRAADTQY
v_gene: TRBV10-3
j_gene: TRBJ2-3
d_gene: .

CDR3aa: ASSQNGRVSYEQY
v_gene: TRBV4-2
j_gene: TRBJ2-7
d_gene: TRBD2

CDR3aa: VSSLREGTEAF
v_gene: TRBV12-3/TRBV12-4
j_gene: TRBJ1-1
d_gene: .

CDR3aa: ASSLFRTTGNEQF
v_gene: TRBV4-2
j_gene: TRBJ2-1
d_gene: .

CDR3aa: SVEDLRQGKMVELF
v_gene: TRBV29-1
j_gene: TRBJ2-2
d_gene: TRBD1

CDR3aa: ASSRGNMGQETQY
v_gene: TRBV4-1
j_gene: TRBJ2-5
d_gene: .

CDR3aa: SVQLADTQY
v_gene: TRBV29-1
j_gene: TRBJ2-3
d_gene: .

CDR3aa: SAEGSHNSYNEQF
v_gene: TRBV29-1
j_gene: TRBJ2-1
d_gene: .

CDR3aa: ASSSGRNYEQY
v_gene: TRBV12-3/TRBV12-4
j_gene: TRBJ2-7
d_gene: .

CDR3aa: ASRDSLSGRAPYNEQF
v_gene: TRBV11-1
j_gene: TRBJ2-1
d_gene: TRBD2

CDR3aa: ASSSPLVVDEQL
v_gene: TRBV11-1
j_gene: TRBJ2-1
d_gene: .

CDR3aa: AISGGLAVYNEQF
v_gene: TRBV6-1
j_gene: TRBJ2-1
d_gene: TRBD2

CDR3aa: ASSSTSVCLYEQY
v_gene: TRBV7-9
j_gene: TRBJ2-7
d_gene: TRBD2